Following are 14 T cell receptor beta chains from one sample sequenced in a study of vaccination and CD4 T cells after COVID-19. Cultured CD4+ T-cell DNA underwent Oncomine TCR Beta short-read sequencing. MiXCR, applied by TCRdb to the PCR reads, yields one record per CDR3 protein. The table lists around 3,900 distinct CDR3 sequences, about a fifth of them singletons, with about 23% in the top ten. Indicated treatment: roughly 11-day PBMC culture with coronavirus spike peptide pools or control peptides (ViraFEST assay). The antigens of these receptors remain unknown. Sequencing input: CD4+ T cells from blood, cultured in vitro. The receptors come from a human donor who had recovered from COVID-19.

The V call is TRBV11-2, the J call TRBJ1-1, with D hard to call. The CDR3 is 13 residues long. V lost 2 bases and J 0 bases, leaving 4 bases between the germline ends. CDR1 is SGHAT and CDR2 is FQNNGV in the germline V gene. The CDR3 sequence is CASSLLLNTEAFF. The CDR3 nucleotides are TGTGCCAGCAGCTTACTTCTGAACACTGAAGCTTTCTTT.

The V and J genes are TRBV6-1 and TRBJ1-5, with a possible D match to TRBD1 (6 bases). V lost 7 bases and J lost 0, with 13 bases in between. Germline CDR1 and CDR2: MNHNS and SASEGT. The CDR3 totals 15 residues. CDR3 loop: CASNTDSYSNQPQHF. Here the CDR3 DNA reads TGTGCCAGCAACACGGACAGTTATAGCAATCAGCCCCAGCATTTT.

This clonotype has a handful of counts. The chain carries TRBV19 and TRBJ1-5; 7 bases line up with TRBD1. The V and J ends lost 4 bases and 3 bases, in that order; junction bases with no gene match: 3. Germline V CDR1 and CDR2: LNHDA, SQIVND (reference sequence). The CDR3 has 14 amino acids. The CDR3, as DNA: TGTGCCAGTAGTACTGGGACAGACAATCAGCCCCAGCATTTT. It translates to CASSTGTDNQPQHF.

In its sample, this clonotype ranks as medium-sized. This chain's CDR3 is CASSFHPTGGNTEAFF. CDR3 nucleotide sequence: TGTGCCAGTAGTTTCCACCCGACAGGGGGGAACACTGAAGCTTTCTTT. This chain joins TRBV19 and TRBJ1-1, with 9 bases fitting TRBD1. The ends lost 5 bases at V and 1 base at J; junction bases unmatched: 8. There are 16 residues in the CDR3. The germline gives CDR1 LNHDA, CDR2 SQIVND (reference sequence).

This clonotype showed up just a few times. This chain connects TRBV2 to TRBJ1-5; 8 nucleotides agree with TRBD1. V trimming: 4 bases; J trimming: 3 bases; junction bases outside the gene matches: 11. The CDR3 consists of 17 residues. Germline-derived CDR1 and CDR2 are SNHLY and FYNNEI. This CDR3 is CASSGRLDRESNQPQHF. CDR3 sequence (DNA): TGTGCCAGCAGTGGACGTCTGGACAGGGAATCCAATCAGCCCCAGCATTTT.

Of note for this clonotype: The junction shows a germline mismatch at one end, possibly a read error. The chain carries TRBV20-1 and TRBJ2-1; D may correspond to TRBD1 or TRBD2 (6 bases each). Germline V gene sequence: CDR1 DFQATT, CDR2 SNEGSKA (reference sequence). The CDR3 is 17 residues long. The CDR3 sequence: CSVRPPSGTGANNEQFF. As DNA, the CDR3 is TGCAGTGTTAGACCTCCCTCCGGGACGGGGGCCAACAATGAGCAGTTCTTC.

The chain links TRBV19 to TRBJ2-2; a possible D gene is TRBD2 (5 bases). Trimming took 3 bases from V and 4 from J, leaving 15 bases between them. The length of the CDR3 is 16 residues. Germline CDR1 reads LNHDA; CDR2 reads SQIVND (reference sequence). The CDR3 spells CASSIYRTLGTGELFF. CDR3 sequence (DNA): TGTGCCAGTAGTATTTATAGGACTCTAGGCACCGGGGAGCTGTTTTTT.

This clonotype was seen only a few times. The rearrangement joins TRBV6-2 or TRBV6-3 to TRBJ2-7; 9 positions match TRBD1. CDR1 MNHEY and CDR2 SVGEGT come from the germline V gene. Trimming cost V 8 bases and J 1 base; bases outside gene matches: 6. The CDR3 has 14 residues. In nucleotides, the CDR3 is TGTGCCAGCGGCCGGACAGGGGCGTCCTACGAGCAGTACTTC. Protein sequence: CASGRTGASYEQYF.

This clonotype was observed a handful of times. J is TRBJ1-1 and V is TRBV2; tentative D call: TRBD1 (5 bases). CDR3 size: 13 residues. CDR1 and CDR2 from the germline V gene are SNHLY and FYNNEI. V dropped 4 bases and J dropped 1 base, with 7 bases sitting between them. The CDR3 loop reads CASSGGANTEAFF. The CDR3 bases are TGTGCCAGCAGTGGAGGGGCGAACACTGAAGCTTTCTTT. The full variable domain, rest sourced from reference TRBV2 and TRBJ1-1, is EPEVTQTPSHQVTQMGQEVILRCVPISNHLYFYWYRQILGQKVEFLVSFYNNEISEKSEIFDDQFSVERPDGSNFTLKIRSTKLEDSAMYFCASSGGANTEAFFGQGTRLTVV.

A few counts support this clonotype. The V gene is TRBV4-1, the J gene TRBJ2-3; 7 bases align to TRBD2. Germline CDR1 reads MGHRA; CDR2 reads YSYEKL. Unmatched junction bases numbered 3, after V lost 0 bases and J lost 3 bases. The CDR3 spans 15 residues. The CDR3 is CASSQDLAVTDTQYF. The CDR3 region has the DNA TGCGCCAGCAGCCAAGACCTAGCGGTGACAGATACGCAGTATTTT.

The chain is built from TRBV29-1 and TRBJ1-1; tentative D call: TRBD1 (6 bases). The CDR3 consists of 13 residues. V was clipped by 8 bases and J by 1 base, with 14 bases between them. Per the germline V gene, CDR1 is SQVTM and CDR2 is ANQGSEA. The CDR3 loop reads CSTIAGANTEAFF. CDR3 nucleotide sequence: TGCAGCACGATTGCAGGGGCGAACACTGAAGCTTTCTTT.

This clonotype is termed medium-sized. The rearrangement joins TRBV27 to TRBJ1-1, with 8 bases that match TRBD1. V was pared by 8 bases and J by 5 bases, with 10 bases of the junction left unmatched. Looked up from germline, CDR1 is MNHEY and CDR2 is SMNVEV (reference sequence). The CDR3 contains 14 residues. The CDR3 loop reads CASGVQGGGTEAFF. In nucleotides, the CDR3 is TGTGCCAGCGGGGTACAGGGGGGAGGAACTGAAGCTTTCTTT.

The CDR3: CASSWISGGALDTQYF. The CDR3 nucleotides are TGCGCCAGCAGCTGGATTAGCGGGGGGGCTTTAGATACGCAGTATTTT. The chain employs TRBV5-1 and TRBJ2-3, with TRBD2 matching 11 bases. The CDR3 consists of 16 residues. The ends lost 3 bases at V and 5 bases at J; junction bases unmatched: 8. Germline assignment: CDR1 SGHRS and CDR2 YFSETQ.

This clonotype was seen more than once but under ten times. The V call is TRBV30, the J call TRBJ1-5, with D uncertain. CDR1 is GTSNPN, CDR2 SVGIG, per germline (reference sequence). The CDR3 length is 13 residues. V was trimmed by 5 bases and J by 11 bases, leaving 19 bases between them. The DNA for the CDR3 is TGTGCCTGGGCCCCGGGAGGGATGAAGGCCCAGCATTTT. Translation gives CAWAPGGMKAQHF.